These 27 T cell receptor beta chains were sequenced from one sample in a study of T-cell memory formation after mild COVID-19. TCRdb re-called the 5' RACE reads through MiXCR, storing one row per CDR3 protein. This sample has about 170,000 distinct CDR3 sequences; 10% to 15% occur once, and the top ten carry 2.5% to 3.5%. The sequencing sample was made of PBMCs or a T cell subset sorted from them (not recorded which). All receptors derive from a man between 18 and 35 years old who had mild COVID-19 (a few samples of this study predate the infection). Cell type and time point are not known.

This clonotype was counted a few times. In DNA, the CDR3 is TGCAGCGTAGGGGACAGGGGATACGAGCAGTACTTC. It translates to CSVGDRGYEQYF. The chain is built from TRBV29-1 and TRBJ2-7; 10 bases are a match to TRBD1. Per the germline V gene, CDR1 is SQVTM and CDR2 is ANQGSEA. This CDR3 spans 12 amino acids. The V gene end was trimmed by 6 bases and the J gene end by 4 bases; junction bases not matched to a gene: 3.

This clonotype was seen more than once but under ten times. This chain uses TRBV3-1 with TRBJ1-2; D remains ambiguous. Trimming removed 0 bases from V and 8 bases from J, with 10 bases in between. Germline V gene data show CDR1 as LGHDT and CDR2 as YNNKEL (reference sequence). This CDR3 is 13 amino acids long. The CDR3 sequence: CASSQDPGSGYTF. The CDR3 DNA sequence: TGTGCCAGCAGCCAAGACCCCGGCAGCGGCTACACCTTC.

The chain employs TRBV30 and TRBJ1-3; a possible D gene is TRBD1 (6 bases). CDR1 is GTSNPN and CDR2 is SVGIG in the germline V gene (reference sequence). This CDR3 contains 15 residues. The ends were cut back, 4 bases at V and 0 bases at J, with 13 bases in the middle. CDR3 bases: TGTGCCTGGAACCTGCAGGACAGCTCTGGAAACACCATATATTTT. The encoded protein is CAWNLQDSSGNTIYF.

This clonotype was observed a few times. This chain connects TRBV7-9 to TRBJ2-1; no definite D call. The CDR3 spans 17 residues. CDR1 and CDR2 from the germline V gene are SEHNR and FQNEAQ (reference sequence). V was clipped by 1 base and J by 6 bases, with 19 bases between them. As DNA, the CDR3 is TGTGCCAGCAGCTTAGGTCAGGCCCCCACCTGGGGCAATGAGCAGTTCTTC. Translated, it gives CASSLGQAPTWGNEQFF.

This chain uses TRBV18 with TRBJ2-5; TRBD1 matches at 7 bases. V lost 0 bases to trimming and J lost 5 bases; unmatched junction nucleotides: 0. The CDR3 is made up of 13 amino acids. CDR1 and CDR2 from the germline V gene are KGHSH and LQKENI. Here the CDR3 reads CASSPPRGETQYF. The CDR3 DNA sequence: TGTGCCAGCTCACCACCCAGGGGGGAGACCCAGTACTTC.

This clonotype was detected once. The V call is TRBV5-4, the J call TRBJ1-2, with unresolved D. Germline CDR1 reads SGHNT; CDR2 reads YYREEE (reference sequence). V was pared by 1 base and J by 5 bases, with 9 bases between. The CDR3 runs to 13 residues. The CDR3 DNA is TGTGCCAGCAGCTTGAAAAGCCTGTATGGCTACACCTTC. Translation: CASSLKSLYGYTF. Filled out from reference TRBV5-4 and TRBJ1-2, the complete variable domain reads ETGVTQSPTHLIKTRGQQVTLRCSSQSGHNTVSWYQQALGQGPQFIFQYYREEENGRGNFPPRFSGLQFPNYSSELNVNALELDDSALYLCASSLKSLYGYTFGSGTRLTVV.

The rearrangement joins TRBV15 to TRBJ2-2; D is undetermined. V gave up 3 bases and J gave up 4 bases, with 3 bases separating them. In germline, CDR1 is LNHNV, CDR2 YYDKDF (reference sequence). This CDR3 is 12 amino acids long. The CDR3 bases are TGTGCCACCAGCAGTGCCACCGGGGAGCTGTTTTTT. Its translation is CATSSATGELFF.

This chain connects TRBV5-1 to TRBJ2-5, with 8 bases aligning to TRBD1. The ends lost 7 bases at V and 5 bases at J; junction bases unmatched: 10. There are 14 residues in the CDR3. Germline V gene lookup returns CDR1 SGHRS and CDR2 YFSETQ. CDR3: CASSSGRGRETQYF. The CDR3 coding sequence is TGCGCCAGCTCCTCCGGCAGGGGGCGGGAGACCCAGTACTTC.

This sequence joins TRBV6-5 and TRBJ2-7, with D tentatively TRBD1 or TRBD2 (5 bases each). The CDR3 has 13 residues. Looked up from germline, CDR1 is MNHEY and CDR2 is SVGAGI. Trimming took 4 bases from V and 4 from J, leaving 11 bases between them. CDR3 sequence reads: CASSSSWGYEQYF. CDR3 DNA: TGTGCCAGCAGTTCTTCCTGGGGGTACGAGCAGTACTTC.

This clonotype was detected a few times. The rearrangement joins TRBV7-2 to TRBJ2-1, with TRBD1 identical over 9 bases. Germline CDR1 is SGHTA and CDR2 is FQGNSA. The CDR3 runs 15 residues. V dropped 1 base and J dropped 2; count of bases not matched to a gene: 0. In DNA form, the CDR3 reads TGTGCCAGCAGCTTAGGGGACAGGGCCTACAATGAGCAGTTCTTC. Its protein is CASSLGDRAYNEQFF.

The genes are TRBV11-2 and TRBJ1-1; a weak D match, TRBD1 (5 bases). CDR3 length equals 11 residues. V was pared by 5 bases and J by 11 bases, with 12 bases between. Germline assignment: CDR1 SGHAT and CDR2 FQNNGV. The CDR3 region has the DNA TGTGCCAGCAGCCCCAGGGTCAGGGCTTTCTTT. It specifies CASSPRVRAFF.

The chain employs TRBV7-8 and TRBJ2-1; TRBD1 matches at 7 bases. The V gene's germline CDR1 is SGHVS and CDR2 FQNEAQ. V was clipped by 5 bases and J by 9 bases; unmatched bases: 16. CDR3 length: 16 amino acids. CDR3 nucleotides: TGTGCCAGCAGCCTATACAGGGGAACGGGCGACGGTGAGCAGTTCTTC. Its protein is CASSLYRGTGDGEQFF.

This clonotype has just a few counts. The genes are TRBV20-1 and TRBJ1-5, with a tentative D call TRBD1 (6 bases). Germline CDR1 reads DFQATT; CDR2 reads SNEGSKA (reference sequence). With 6 bases removed from V and 1 base from J, the gap between germline ends came to 22 bases. The CDR3 covers 17 residues. CDR3 nucleotide sequence: TGCAGTGCCCGGTTAGGGAGGGGGGGATGGAGCAATCAGCCCCAGCATTTT. Its protein product is CSARLGRGGWSNQPQHF.

CDR3 in DNA: TGTGCCAGCAGCTTAGCGGTTACCCCGCCGACAGATACGCAGTATTTT. This translates into CASSLAVTPPTDTQYF. The chain carries TRBV7-2 and TRBJ2-3, with no clear D. CDR1 and CDR2 (germline): SGHTA, FQGNSA. The length of the CDR3 is 16 residues. Trimming stripped 0 bases from V and 3 bases from J, with 13 bases between.

This clonotype was seen a few times. This chain connects TRBV2 to TRBJ2-2; D is uncertain. Trimming left V 2 bases short and J 3 bases short, with 7 bases between. The V gene's germline CDR1 is SNHLY and CDR2 FYNNEI. CDR3 length equals 14 residues. The CDR3 protein is CASSENGDTGELFF. CDR3 in DNA: TGTGCCAGCAGTGAAAATGGGGACACCGGGGAGCTGTTTTTT.

This chain joins TRBV7-9 and TRBJ1-2; D uncertain. Trimming shortened V by 6 bases and J by 1 base, and 6 bases separated the two germline ends. The CDR3 loop spans 12 amino acids. In germline, CDR1 is SEHNR, CDR2 FQNEAQ (reference sequence). DNA of the CDR3: TGTGCCAGCAGGGTCAATAACTATGGCTACACCTTC. Translating gives CASRVNNYGYTF.

This clonotype was seen only a few times. V gene TRBV11-2 combines with J gene TRBJ2-2, with 8 nucleotides matching TRBD2. V was clipped by 2 bases and J by 7 bases; unmatched bases: 9. Germline V lookup: CDR1 SGHAT, CDR2 FQNNGV. The CDR3 loop spans 16 amino acids. CDR3 sequence (DNA): TGTGCCAGCAGCTTAAGGGCAGCGGGGGATGTCGGGGAGCTGTTTTTT. Protein: CASSLRAAGDVGELFF.

This clonotype came up a few times. V is TRBV5-1 and J is TRBJ2-4; D is uncertain. Trimming pared 0 bases from V and 0 bases from J, leaving 10 bases between. Germline loops: CDR1 SGHRS, CDR2 YFSETQ. This CDR3 is 16 amino acids long. CDR3 residues: CASSLDGELAKNIQYF. The DNA for the CDR3 is TGCGCCAGCAGCTTGGACGGAGAGTTAGCCAAAAACATTCAGTACTTC.

There are many counts of this clonotype. The chain has TRBV2 and TRBJ2-7, with D possibly matching TRBD1 (6 bases). The CDR3 loop spans 13 amino acids. Germline V gene sequence: CDR1 SNHLY, CDR2 FYNNEI. The V gene lost 5 bases and the J gene lost 5 bases, with 13 bases spanning the gap. The CDR3 region has the DNA TGTGCCAGCAGTCTCCGACAGGCCGACGAGCAGTACTTC. Translated: CASSLRQADEQYF.

This clonotype was picked up a small number of times. V is TRBV5-1 and J is TRBJ2-1, with TRBD2 matching 9 bases. CDR3 length: 15 amino acids. V shed 0 bases and J 5 bases; nucleotides not matched to a gene: 3. Per the germline V gene, CDR1 is SGHRS and CDR2 is YFSETQ. In nucleotides, the CDR3 is TGCGCCAGCAGCTTGGTGGCTAGCGGGGACAATGAGCAGTTCTTC. It translates to CASSLVASGDNEQFF.

Only a few counts were recorded for this clonotype. The chain has TRBV6-2 or TRBV6-3 and TRBJ2-3; 10 bases are shared with TRBD1. The trim removed 6 bases at V and 4 bases at J, leaving 10 bases unmatched. This CDR3 has 16 amino acids. Germline CDR1 is MNHEY and CDR2 is SVGEGT. The CDR3 loop is CASRHPGQGFPDTQYF. CDR3 coding DNA: TGTGCCAGCAGACATCCGGGACAGGGGTTTCCAGATACGCAGTATTTT.

The sample holds a few counts of this clonotype. This chain connects TRBV5-4 to TRBJ1-3; D is possibly TRBD1 (5 bases). V dropped 0 bases and J dropped 4 bases, with 11 bases sitting between them. Per the germline V gene, CDR1 is SGHNT and CDR2 is YYREEE (reference sequence). The CDR3 has 15 amino acids. CDR3 protein: CASSLGGTGGNTIYF. CDR3 sequence (DNA): TGTGCCAGCAGCTTGGGGGGGACTGGAGGAAACACCATATATTTT. The full variable domain, its missing parts supplied by reference TRBV5-4 and TRBJ1-3, is ETGVTQSPTHLIKTRGQQVTLRCSSQSGHNTVSWYQQALGQGPQFIFQYYREEENGRGNFPPRFSGLQFPNYSSELNVNALELDDSALYLCASSLGGTGGNTIYFGEGSWLTVV.

The chain is built from TRBV9 and TRBJ2-7, with 9 bases identical to TRBD1. The length of the CDR3 is 13 residues. Germline values: CDR1 SGDLS, CDR2 YYNGEE. Trimming cost V 0 bases and J 9 bases; bases outside gene matches: 4. The CDR3 DNA is TGTGCCAGCAGCGTAGGACAGGGGGATGGGCAGTACTTC. This sequence encodes CASSVGQGDGQYF.

This sequence joins TRBV4-3 and TRBJ2-5; 9 positions agree with TRBD2. The CDR3 contains 16 residues. Germline values: CDR1 LGHNA, CDR2 YSLEER. The trim removed 0 bases at V and 1 base at J, leaving 3 bases unmatched. The CDR3 DNA reads as TGCGCCAGCAGCCAAGAACGTAGCGGGGGCCAAGAGACCCAGTACTTC. Amino acids: CASSQERSGGQETQYF.

In its sample, this clonotype was seen a few times. This chain uses TRBV9 with TRBJ1-2; no clear D gene. Per germline, CDR1 SGDLS and CDR2 YYNGEE. The ends were cut back, 4 bases at V and 0 bases at J, with 13 bases in the middle. The CDR3 is made up of 15 amino acids. The CDR3 sequence: CASSFTHFANYGYTF. The CDR3 coding sequence is TGTGCCAGCAGCTTCACCCATTTTGCTAACTATGGCTACACCTTC.

CDR3 protein: CASSAQGSTEAFF. The CDR3 DNA reads as TGTGCCAGTAGTGCTCAGGGCAGCACTGAAGCTTTCTTT. The V gene is TRBV19, the J gene TRBJ1-1; the D gene is possibly TRBD1 (5 bases). In germline, CDR1 is LNHDA, CDR2 SQIVND (reference sequence). The CDR3 length is 13 residues. Trimming pared 5 bases from V and 4 bases from J, leaving 11 bases between.

As concerns this clonotype: The conserved final phenylalanine or tryptophan is absent from the CDR3, which likely points to a read error. This chain connects TRBV7-3 to TRBJ2-1; TRBD1 or TRBD2 may be the D gene (5 bases each). The V end lost 5 bases, the J end lost 4 bases, and 9 bases lay between the germline ends. The CDR3 runs to 13 residues. The germline gives CDR1 SGHTA, CDR2 FQGTGA. The CDR3 here is CASSPGSYNEQFL. In DNA, the CDR3 is TGTGCCAGCAGCCCAGGGAGTTACAATGAGCAGTTCTTA.